Below, 17 T cell receptor beta chains from the same sample are listed, as sequenced in a study of blood T cell repertoires in COVID-19. The protocol was immunoSEQ multiplex PCR, while the TCRdb copy is restricted to in-frame clones and leaves out a portion. The table has over 40,000 clones, approximately 83% seen once. The specimen sequenced was peripheral blood. These receptors came from a woman aged 60-75 years with acute or convalescent COVID-19.

This chain uses TRBV19 with TRBJ2-5, with D perhaps TRBD2 (5 bases). The CDR3 runs 13 residues. Germline V gene lookup returns CDR1 LNHDA and CDR2 SQIVND (reference sequence). V lost 8 bases and J lost 5, with 15 bases in between. The CDR3 region is CASGGYLPETQYF. CDR3 in DNA: TGTGCCAGTGGAGGATACCTACCGGAGACCCAGTACTTC.

V is TRBV19 and J is TRBJ2-5; 9 positions match TRBD1. CDR1 and CDR2 (germline): LNHDA, SQIVND (reference sequence). J was trimmed by 4 bases and V by 1 base; bases with no gene match: 4. The CDR3 is 15 residues long. This CDR3 reads CASSIVLTGGETQYF. The DNA for the CDR3 is TGTGCCAGTAGTATAGTCCTGACAGGGGGAGAGACCCAGTACTTC.

The gene calls are TRBV6-5 and TRBJ1-1, with 7 positions matching TRBD1. V shed 5 bases, J shed 4 bases, and the junction held 10 bases outside the gene matches. The V gene's germline CDR1 is MNHEY and CDR2 SVGAGI. The CDR3 is 15 amino acids. CDR3 protein: CASSQLGGVGTEAFF. The CDR3 coding sequence is TGTGCCAGCAGTCAATTAGGGGGCGTGGGCACTGAAGCTTTCTTT.

V is TRBV5-1 and J is TRBJ1-1; TRBD1 matches 7 bases. V was pared by 5 bases and J by 5 bases, with 3 bases of the junction left unmatched. The CDR3 spans 12 residues. CDR1 and CDR2 from the germline V gene are SGHRS and YFSETQ. The DNA for the CDR3 is TGCGCCAGCAGACAGGGGTTTACTGAAGCTTTCTTT. Its translation is CASRQGFTEAFF.

J is TRBJ2-5 and V is TRBV18, with TRBD1 as a possible D gene (7 bases). The V end was cut by 1 base, the J end by 4 bases, with 13 bases between. The CDR3 sequence is 15 residues long. Germline loops: CDR1 KGHSH, CDR2 LQKENI. The CDR3 DNA is TGTGCCAGCTCACCACGGCCCCAGGGGGGAGAGACCCAGTACTTC. As protein: CASSPRPQGGETQYF.

The chain is built from TRBV4-1 and TRBJ2-2; weak D call: TRBD2 (6 bases). Trimming left V 5 bases short and J 6 bases short, with 22 bases between. Germline CDR1 is MGHRA and CDR2 is YSYEKL. This CDR3 region has 17 residues. CDR3 in amino acids: CASSGRQREIFPGELFF. The CDR3 nucleotides read TGCGCCAGCAGCGGACGCCAACGGGAGATATTTCCCGGGGAGCTGTTTTTT.

The rearrangement joins TRBV11-2 to TRBJ2-2, with D possibly being TRBD1 (5 bases). The germline V gene encodes CDR1 SGHAT and CDR2 FQNNGV. The CDR3 is 19 amino acids. V was clipped by 4 bases and J by 2 bases, with 23 bases between them. The CDR3, as DNA: TGTGCCAGCAGCTATCGACAGTCGACCCTCTTGGGTAACACCGGGGAGCTGTTTTTT. It codes for CASSYRQSTLLGNTGELFF.

This chain uses TRBV6-1 with TRBJ1-1; D not certain. CDR3 length: 15 residues. V gave up 2 bases and J gave up 3 bases, with 13 bases separating them. Germline assignment: CDR1 MNHNS and CDR2 SASEGT. CDR3 region: CASSEQVGLYTEAFF. The CDR3 DNA follows: TGTGCCAGCAGTGAACAGGTCGGCCTTTACACTGAAGCTTTCTTT.

The V and J genes are TRBV6-1 and TRBJ1-6, with a tentative D call TRBD1 (6 bases). CDR3 length: 15 residues. The germline CDR1 and CDR2 sequences are MNHNS and SASEGT. V was trimmed by 0 bases and J by 10 bases, leaving 13 bases between them. CDR3: CASSEAEGQRSPLHF. CDR3 DNA: TGTGCCAGCAGTGAAGCTGAAGGACAGCGCTCACCCCTCCACTTT.

The rearrangement joins TRBV18 to TRBJ1-2, with a weak D call TRBD1 (6 bases). Germline V lookup: CDR1 KGHSH, CDR2 LQKENI. The CDR3 is 14 amino acids. Trimming shortened V by 6 bases and J by 6 bases, and 17 bases separated the two germline ends. CDR3 sequence: CASSIRGAKNGYTF. CDR3 nucleotide sequence: TGTGCCAGCTCGATCCGGGGGGCCAAGAATGGCTACACCTTC.

This chain connects TRBV28 to TRBJ1-1; D might be TRBD1 (6 bases). Germline V CDR1 and CDR2: MDHEN, SYDVKM. Trimming removed 3 bases from V and 1 base from J, with 18 bases in between. The CDR3 is made up of 17 amino acids. The CDR3 sequence: CASSFRARGKGNTEAFF. The CDR3 DNA follows: TGTGCCAGCAGTTTTCGAGCCAGGGGAAAGGGGAACACTGAAGCTTTCTTT. Filled out from reference TRBV28 and TRBJ1-1, the complete variable domain reads DVKVTQSSRYLVKRTGEKVFLECVQDMDHENMFWYRQDPGLGLRLIYFSYDVKMKEKGDIPEGYSVSREKKERFSLILESASTNQTSMYLCASSFRARGKGNTEAFFGQGTRLTVV.

This clone has more than one count but fewer than ten. The V call is TRBV7-3, the J call TRBJ2-7; D unresolved. Trimming shortened V by 4 bases and J by 4 bases, and 11 bases separated the two germline ends. The V gene's germline CDR1 is SGHTA and CDR2 FQGTGA. The CDR3 length is 13 residues. CDR3 region: CASSSNGRYEQYF. For the CDR3, the DNA is TGTGCCAGCAGCTCCAACGGTAGATACGAGCAGTACTTC.

The genes are TRBV4-2 and TRBJ2-2; no clear D. The V gene lost 1 base and the J gene lost 7 bases, with 4 bases spanning the gap. The CDR3 covers 12 residues. Per the germline V gene, CDR1 is LGHNA and CDR2 is YNFKEQ. In DNA, the CDR3 is TGTGCCAGCAGCCAAGCCTTCGGGGAGCTGTTTTTT. Encoded protein: CASSQAFGELFF.

This chain uses TRBV19 with TRBJ2-4, with TRBD2 matching over 8 bases. V lost 3 bases, J lost 4 bases, and 8 bases stayed unmatched. The CDR3 sequence is 16 residues long. Germline CDR1 reads LNHDA; CDR2 reads SQIVND (reference sequence). CDR3: CASSIAGGKGKNIQYF. CDR3 nucleotide sequence: TGTGCCAGTAGTATTGCGGGGGGCAAGGGGAAAAACATTCAGTACTTC.

This clone has a single count. V gene TRBV5-1 combines with J gene TRBJ2-7, with 10 positions matching TRBD2. This CDR3 region has 16 residues. J gave up 4 bases and V 4 bases, and 11 bases lay outside the gene matches. Germline V gene data show CDR1 as SGHRS and CDR2 as YFSETQ. This chain's CDR3 is CASSTSGRAPGYEQYF. CDR3 in DNA: TGCGCCAGCAGCACAAGCGGGAGGGCCCCGGGATACGAGCAGTACTTC.

This clone was observed a handful of times. The chain combines TRBV5-1 with TRBJ2-4; either TRBD1 or TRBD2 may supply D (6 bases each). This CDR3 has 15 residues. Per germline, CDR1 SGHRS and CDR2 YFSETQ. Deletions cut 10 bases from V and 0 bases from J, with 17 bases between. The CDR3 sequence is CARTGSGVAKNIQYF. CDR3 in DNA: TGCGCCCGCACAGGGTCGGGGGTAGCCAAAAACATTCAGTACTTC.

This rearrangement joins TRBV11-2 to TRBJ1-2, with 7 bases fitting TRBD1. Germline loops: CDR1 SGHAT, CDR2 FQNNGV. This CDR3 contains 12 residues. Trimming removed 8 bases from V and 1 base from J; junction bases left unmatched: 1. CDR3 DNA: TGTGCCAGCGGACAGGTTAACTATGGCTACACCTTC. Its protein product is CASGQVNYGYTF.